This T cell receptor (beta chain) was recorded in a study of naive and memory T cell subsets. Study-level points and caveats: Possibly reflecting memory cells re-expressing CD45RA, a few larger clonotypes occurred in naive repertoires, especially CD8. Naive and memory subsets had different power law exponents for TCR abundance.

The CDR3 consists of 11 residues. CDR1 is DFQATT, CDR2 SNEGSKA, per germline (reference sequence). The V end lost 6 bases, the J end lost 8 bases, and 13 bases lay between the germline ends. Two oligonucleotides, mixed equimolar, formed the beta constant-region primer covering TRBC1 and TRBC2. A 12-nucleotide UMI and the SP2 primer were added to the cDNA 3' end by oligonucleotide ligation. MiXCR was run by TCRdb on the UMI-ligation and nested PCR reads, yielding one entry per CDR3 protein. The repertoire holds around 160,000 distinct CDR3 sequences, over 15% seen once, with 0.14% in the top ten. Sequential positive selection took CD4 T cells first, then CD8 T cells. This clonotype was seen only a few times. Its specificity is not known.

This TCR derives from a human donor in good health. The sequenced material came from naive CD4+ T cells from blood. The genes are TRBV20-1 and TRBJ1-2; possible D gene TRBD1, 6 bases. As DNA, the CDR3 is TGCAGTGCAGGGCCCACAGGGGGCTACACCTTC. Translated: CSAGPTGGYTF.